The text below deals with one TCR beta chain. The data stem from a study of T cell responses to AZD1222 COVID-19 vaccine. The protocol was immunoSEQ multiplex PCR, while the TCRdb copy is restricted to in-frame clones and leaves out a portion. The sample has tens of thousands of clones; 65% to 80% are singletons. The input for sequencing was peripheral blood, taken 28 days after the second dose of the MenACWY control vaccine. The TCR was taken from an adult who received the MenACWY meningococcal vaccine as a control.

DNA for the CDR3: TGTGCCAGTATCGGGGGACAGGGGGCTTTCTTT. Its protein is CASIGGQGAFF. V and J are TRBV19 and TRBJ1-1; 10 bases match TRBD1. The junction had 4 bases not matched to a gene; V was cut back by 7 bases and J by 11 bases. CDR1 is LNHDA and CDR2 is SQIVND in the germline V gene (reference sequence). The CDR3 is 11 residues long.